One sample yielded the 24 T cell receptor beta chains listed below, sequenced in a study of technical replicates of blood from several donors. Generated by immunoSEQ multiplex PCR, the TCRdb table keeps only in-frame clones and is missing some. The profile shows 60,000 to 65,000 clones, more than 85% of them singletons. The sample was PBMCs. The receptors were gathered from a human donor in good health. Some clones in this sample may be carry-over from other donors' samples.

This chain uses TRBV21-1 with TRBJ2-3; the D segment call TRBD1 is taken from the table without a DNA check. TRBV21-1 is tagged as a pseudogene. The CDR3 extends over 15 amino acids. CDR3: CASSPHTSLRDTQYF. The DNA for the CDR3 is TGTGCCAGCAGCCCCCACACCTCCCTCAGGGATACGCAGTATTTT.

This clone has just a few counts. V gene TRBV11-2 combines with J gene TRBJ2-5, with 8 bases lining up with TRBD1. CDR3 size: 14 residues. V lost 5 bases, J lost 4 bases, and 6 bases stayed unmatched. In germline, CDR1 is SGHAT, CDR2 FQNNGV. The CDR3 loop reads CASSRDRGRETQYF. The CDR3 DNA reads TGTGCCAGCAGCAGAGACAGGGGCAGAGAGACCCAGTACTTC.

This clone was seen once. This chain's CDR3 is CVRSLNNQGDEKLFF. The CDR3 DNA follows: TGTGTCAGAAGCTTAAATAACCAGGGTGATGAAAAACTGTTTTTT. V and J are TRBV7-5 and TRBJ1-4; the D call TRBD1 from the table was never checked on the DNA. TRBV7-5 counts as a pseudogene. The CDR3 runs 15 residues.

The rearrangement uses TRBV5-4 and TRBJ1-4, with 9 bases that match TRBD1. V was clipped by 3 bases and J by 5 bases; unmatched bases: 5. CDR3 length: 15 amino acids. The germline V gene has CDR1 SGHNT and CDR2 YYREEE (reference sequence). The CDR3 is CASSSRQGGNEKLFF. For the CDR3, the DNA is TGTGCCAGCAGCTCTCGACAGGGGGGGAATGAAAAACTGTTTTTT.

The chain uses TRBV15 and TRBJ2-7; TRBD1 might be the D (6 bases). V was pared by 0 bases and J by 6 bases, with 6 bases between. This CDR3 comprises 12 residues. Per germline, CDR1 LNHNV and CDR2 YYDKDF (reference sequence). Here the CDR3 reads CATSREQGEQYF. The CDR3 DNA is TGTGCCACCAGCAGAGAACAGGGCGAGCAGTACTTC.

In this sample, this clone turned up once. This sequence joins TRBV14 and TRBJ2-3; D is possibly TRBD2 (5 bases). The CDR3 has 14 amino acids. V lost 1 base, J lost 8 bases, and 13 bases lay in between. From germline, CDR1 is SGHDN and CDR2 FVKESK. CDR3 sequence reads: CASSQGRRQGTQYF. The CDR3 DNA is TGTGCCAGCAGCCAAGGGAGGCGCCAAGGTACGCAGTATTTT.

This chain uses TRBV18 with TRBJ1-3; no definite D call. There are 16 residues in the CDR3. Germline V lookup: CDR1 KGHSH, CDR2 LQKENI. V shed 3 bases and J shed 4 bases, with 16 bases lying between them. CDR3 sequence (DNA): TGTGCCAGCTCACCGGCACAGCTGACATCAGGAAACACCATATATTTT. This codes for CASSPAQLTSGNTIYF.

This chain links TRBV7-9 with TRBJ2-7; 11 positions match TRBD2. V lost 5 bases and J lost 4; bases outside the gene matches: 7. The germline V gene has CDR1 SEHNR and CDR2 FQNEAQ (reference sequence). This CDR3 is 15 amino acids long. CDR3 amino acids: CASSPWTSGSYEQYF. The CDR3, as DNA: TGTGCCAGCAGCCCCTGGACTAGCGGGTCTTACGAGCAGTACTTC.

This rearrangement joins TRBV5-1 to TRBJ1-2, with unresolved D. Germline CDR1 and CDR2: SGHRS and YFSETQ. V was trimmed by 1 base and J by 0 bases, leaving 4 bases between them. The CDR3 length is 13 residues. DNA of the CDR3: TGCGCCAGCAGCTTGACAGCTAACTATGGCTACACCTTC. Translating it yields CASSLTANYGYTF. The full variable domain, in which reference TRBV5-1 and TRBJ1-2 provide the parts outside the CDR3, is KAGVTQTPRYLIKTRGQQVTLSCSPISGHRSVSWYQQTPGQGLQFLFEYFSETQRNKGNFPGRFSGRQFSNSRSEMNVSTLELGDSALYLCASSLTANYGYTFGSGTRLTVV.

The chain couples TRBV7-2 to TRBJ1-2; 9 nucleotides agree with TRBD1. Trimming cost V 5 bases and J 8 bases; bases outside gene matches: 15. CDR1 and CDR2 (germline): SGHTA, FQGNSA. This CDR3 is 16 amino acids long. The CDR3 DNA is TGTGCCAGCAGCCCTTACATAGTAGGACAGGGGAAGGGCTACACCTTC. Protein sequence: CASSPYIVGQGKGYTF.

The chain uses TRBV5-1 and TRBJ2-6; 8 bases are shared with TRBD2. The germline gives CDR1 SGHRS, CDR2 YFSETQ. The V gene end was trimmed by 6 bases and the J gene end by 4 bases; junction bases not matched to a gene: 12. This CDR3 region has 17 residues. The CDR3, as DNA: TGCGCCAGCACCCACCCCGGGAGGGGTATAGGGGCCAACGTCCTGACTTTC. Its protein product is CASTHPGRGIGANVLTF.

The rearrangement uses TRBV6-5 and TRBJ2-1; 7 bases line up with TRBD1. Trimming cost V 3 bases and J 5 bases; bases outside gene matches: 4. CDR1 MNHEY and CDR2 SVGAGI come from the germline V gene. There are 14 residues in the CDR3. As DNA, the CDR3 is TGTGCCAGCAGTTATGGGGACAGCCACAATGAGCAGTTCTTC. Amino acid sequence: CASSYGDSHNEQFF.

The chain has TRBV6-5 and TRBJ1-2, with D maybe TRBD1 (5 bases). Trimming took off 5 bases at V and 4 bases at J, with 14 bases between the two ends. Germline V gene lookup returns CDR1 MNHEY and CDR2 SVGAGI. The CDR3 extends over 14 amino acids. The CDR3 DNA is TGTGCCAGCAGTCAAATAGACAGTATCTATGGCTACACCTTC. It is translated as CASSQIDSIYGYTF.

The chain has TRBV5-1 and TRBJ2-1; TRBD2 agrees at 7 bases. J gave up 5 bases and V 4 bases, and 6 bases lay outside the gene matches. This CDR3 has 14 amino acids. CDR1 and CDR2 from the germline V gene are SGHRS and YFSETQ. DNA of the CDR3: TGCGCCAGCAGCCCCACTAGCGCGAACAATGAGCAGTTCTTC. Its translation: CASSPTSANNEQFF.

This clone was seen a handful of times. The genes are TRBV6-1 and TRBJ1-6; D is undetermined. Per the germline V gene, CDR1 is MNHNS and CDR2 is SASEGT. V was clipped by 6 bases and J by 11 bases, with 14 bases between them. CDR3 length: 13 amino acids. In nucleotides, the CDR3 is TGTGCCAGCAGCTTCCGGGATAACACACCCCTCCACTTT. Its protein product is CASSFRDNTPLHF.

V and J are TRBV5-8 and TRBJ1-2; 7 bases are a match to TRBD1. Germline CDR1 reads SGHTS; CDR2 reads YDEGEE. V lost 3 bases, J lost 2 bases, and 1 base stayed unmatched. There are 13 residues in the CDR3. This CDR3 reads CASSSQGNYGYTF. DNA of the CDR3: TGTGCCAGCAGCTCACAGGGGAACTATGGCTACACCTTC.

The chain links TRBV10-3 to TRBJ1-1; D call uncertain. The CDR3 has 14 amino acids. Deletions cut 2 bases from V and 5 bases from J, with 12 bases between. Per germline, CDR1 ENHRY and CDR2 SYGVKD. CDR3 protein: CAISEGIGRTEAFF. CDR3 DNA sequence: TGTGCCATCAGTGAGGGGATAGGGAGAACTGAAGCTTTCTTT.

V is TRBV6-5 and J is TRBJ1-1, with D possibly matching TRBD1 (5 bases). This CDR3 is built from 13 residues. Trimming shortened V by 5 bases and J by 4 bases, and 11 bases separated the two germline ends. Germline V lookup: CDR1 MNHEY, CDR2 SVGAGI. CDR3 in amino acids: CASSPGVSTEAFF. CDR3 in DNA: TGTGCCAGCAGTCCGGGGGTCAGCACTGAAGCTTTCTTT.

In DNA, the CDR3 is TGCGCCAGCAGCATGGGACTAGCGGGATGGGAGAAGCAGTACTTC. Protein sequence: CASSMGLAGWEKQYF. The chain employs TRBV5-1 and TRBJ2-7; 13 nucleotides line up with TRBD2. CDR1 and CDR2 from the germline V gene are SGHRS and YFSETQ. V lost 4 bases to trimming and J lost 8 bases; unmatched junction nucleotides: 9. The CDR3 contains 15 residues.

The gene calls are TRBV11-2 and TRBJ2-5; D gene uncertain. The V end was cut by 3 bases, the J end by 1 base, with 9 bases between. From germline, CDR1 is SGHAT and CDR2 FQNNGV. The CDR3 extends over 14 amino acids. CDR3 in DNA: TGTGCCAGCAGCTTTCGTGCGGCCCAAGAGACCCAGTACTTC. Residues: CASSFRAAQETQYF.

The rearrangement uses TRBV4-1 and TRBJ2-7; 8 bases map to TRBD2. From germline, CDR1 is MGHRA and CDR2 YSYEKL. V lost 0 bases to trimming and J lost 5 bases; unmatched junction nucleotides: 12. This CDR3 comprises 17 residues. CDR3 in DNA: TGCGCCAGCAGCCAAGATGGGGGACTAGGGGGATTGAACGAGCAGTACTTC. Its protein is CASSQDGGLGGLNEQYF.

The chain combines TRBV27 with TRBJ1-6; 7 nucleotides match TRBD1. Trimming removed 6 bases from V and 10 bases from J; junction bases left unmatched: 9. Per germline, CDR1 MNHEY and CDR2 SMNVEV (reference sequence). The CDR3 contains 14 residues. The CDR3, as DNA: TGTGCCAGCAGGGTAGGACAGGAGGCCTCACCCCTCCACTTT. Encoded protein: CASRVGQEASPLHF.

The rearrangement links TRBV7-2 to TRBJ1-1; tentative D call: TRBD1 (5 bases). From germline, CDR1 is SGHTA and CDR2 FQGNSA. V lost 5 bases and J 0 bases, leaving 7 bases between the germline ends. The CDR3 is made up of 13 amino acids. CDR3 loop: CASSPDMNTEAFF. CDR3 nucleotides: TGTGCCAGCAGCCCGGACATGAACACTGAAGCTTTCTTT.

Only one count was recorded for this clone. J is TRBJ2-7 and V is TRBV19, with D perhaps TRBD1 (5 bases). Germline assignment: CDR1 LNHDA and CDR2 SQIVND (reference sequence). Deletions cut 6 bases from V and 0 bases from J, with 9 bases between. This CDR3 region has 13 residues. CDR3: CASSDSYSYEQYF. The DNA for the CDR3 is TGTGCCAGTAGCGACAGCTACTCCTACGAGCAGTACTTC. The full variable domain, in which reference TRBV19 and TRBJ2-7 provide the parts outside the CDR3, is DGGITQSPKYLFRKEGQNVTLSCEQNLNHDAMYWYRQDPGQGLRLIYYSQIVNDFQKGDIAEGYSVSREKKESFPLTVTSAQKNPTAFYLCASSDSYSYEQYFGPGTRLTVT.